This T cell receptor beta chain is from a study of cytomegalovirus exposure and HLA in healthy donors. The overall study: Clustering assigned around 77% of the approximately 430 genotyped donors to the Caucasian-associated ancestry cluster. Study-wide findings and caveats: A later analysis linked a missense DCLRE1C variant to TCR beta V- and J-gene trimming. A few V segments could not be told apart, such as TRBV6-2 and TRBV6-3, and were left out. Cytomegalovirus-associated TCR beta chains were listed, numbering over 150.

With regard to this clone: Its antigen remains unidentified.

The PCR was carried out with 60 Vbeta primers and 13 Jbeta primers. The repertoire was sequenced with immunoSEQ multiplex PCR; TCRdb's copy has only in-frame clones and lacks some. The repertoire consists of 100,000 to 120,000 clones, with about 78% occurring once and the leading ten covering about 5%. The CDR3 covers 14 residues. In germline, CDR1 is MNHNY, CDR2 SVGAGI (reference sequence). Unmatched junction bases numbered 5, after V lost 5 bases and J lost 9 bases. This rearrangement joins TRBV6-6 to TRBJ1-6; 9 nucleotides line up with TRBD1. Sequencing input: PBMCs. This clonotype was sampled from a woman in her twenties or thirties in good health and CMV-seropositive. DNA for the CDR3: TGTGCCAGCAGTACCGGGACAGGGTTTTCACCCCTCCACTTT. Its protein product is CASSTGTGFSPLHF.